This is a list of T cell receptor beta chains from one sample in a study of control samples from healthy donors and cancer patients. Repertoires were generated with immunoSEQ multiplex PCR, while TCRdb's copy carries only in-frame clones and drops some. The sample has 5,500 to 7,500 clones; about 72% are singletons. The sample was formalin-fixed, paraffin-embedded tissue. These receptors all come from a male donor with melanoma. Both conserved end residues are part of each CDR3. Fields, in order: clone size, D gene, V gene, J gene, CDR3 protein, CDR3 DNA. D genes are given only for firm matches. Size is stated for part of the rows, as once, few or many counts, or as a class when the clone is expanded.

clone size: -
D gene: -
V gene: TRBV24-1
J gene: TRBJ1-3
CDR3 protein: CATSDPGGAGNTIYF
CDR3 DNA: TGTGCCACCAGTGACCCAGGAGGGGCTGGAAACACCATATATTTT

clone size: -
D gene: TRBD1
V gene: TRBV5-6
J gene: TRBJ1-2
CDR3 protein: CASSRRDRGTYGYTF
CDR3 DNA: TGTGCCAGCAGCCGCCGGGACAGGGGAACCTATGGCTACACCTTC

clone size: -
D gene: TRBD1
V gene: TRBV5-6
J gene: TRBJ2-7
CDR3 protein: CASSFTLTASGQDYEQYF
CDR3 DNA: TGTGCCAGCAGCTTTACCCTGACGGCGTCGGGACAGGACTACGAGCAGTACTTC

clone size: few
D gene: -
V gene: TRBV7-8
J gene: TRBJ1-1
CDR3 protein: CASSQSRGKSTEAFF
CDR3 DNA: TGTGCCAGCAGCCAAAGCAGGGGAAAGAGCACTGAAGCTTTCTTT

clone size: -
D gene: -
V gene: TRBV9
J gene: TRBJ2-1
CDR3 protein: CASSPQTRAYNEQFF
CDR3 DNA: TGTGCCAGCAGCCCGCAGACTAGGGCATACAATGAGCAGTTCTTC

clone size: few
D gene: -
V gene: TRBV7-6
J gene: TRBJ2-2
CDR3 protein: CASSLGPPMVDTGELFF
CDR3 DNA: TGTGCCAGCAGCCTCGGGCCCCCCATGGTGGATACCGGGGAGCTGTTTTTT

clone size: -
D gene: TRBD1
V gene: TRBV9
J gene: TRBJ1-3
CDR3 protein: CASSVRDSSGNTIYF
CDR3 DNA: TGTGCCAGCAGCGTAAGGGACAGCTCTGGAAACACCATATATTTT

clone size: -
D gene: TRBD2
V gene: TRBV6-5
J gene: TRBJ2-7
CDR3 protein: CASSPWGGEQYF
CDR3 DNA: TGTGCCAGCAGTCCGTGGGGGGGCGAGCAGTACTTC

clone size: -
D gene: -
V gene: TRBV12-3/TRBV12-4
J gene: TRBJ2-3
CDR3 protein: CASSLANTDTQYF
CDR3 DNA: TGTGCCAGCAGTTTAGCCAACACAGATACGCAGTATTTT

clone size: -
D gene: -
V gene: TRBV19
J gene: TRBJ2-5
CDR3 protein: CASSIAKGRVGLEQETQYF
CDR3 DNA: TGTGCCAGTAGTATAGCGAAGGGCAGGGTCGGTTTAGAACAAGAGACCCAGTACTTC

clone size: few
D gene: -
V gene: TRBV11-3
J gene: TRBJ1-3
CDR3 protein: CASSSLPGNTIYF
CDR3 DNA: TGTGCCAGCAGCTCGCTTCCTGGAAACACCATATATTTT

clone size: -
D gene: -
V gene: TRBV28
J gene: TRBJ2-3
CDR3 protein: CASSLQPLGTDTQYF
CDR3 DNA: TGTGCCAGCAGTTTGCAACCCCTGGGCACAGATACGCAGTATTTT